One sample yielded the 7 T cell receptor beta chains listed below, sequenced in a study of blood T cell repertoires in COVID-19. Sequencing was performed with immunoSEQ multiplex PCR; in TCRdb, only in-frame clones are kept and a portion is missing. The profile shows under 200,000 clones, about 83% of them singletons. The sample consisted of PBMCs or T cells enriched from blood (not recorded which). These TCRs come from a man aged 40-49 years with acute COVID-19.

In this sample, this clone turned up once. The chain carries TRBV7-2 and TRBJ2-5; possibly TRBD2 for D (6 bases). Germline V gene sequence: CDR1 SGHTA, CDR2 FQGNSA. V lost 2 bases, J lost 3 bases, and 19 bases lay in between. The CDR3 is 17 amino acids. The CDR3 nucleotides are TGTGCCAGCAGCTTATCTCCCCTTAGCGGTGCGGAAGAGACCCAGTACTTC. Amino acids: CASSLSPLSGAEETQYF.

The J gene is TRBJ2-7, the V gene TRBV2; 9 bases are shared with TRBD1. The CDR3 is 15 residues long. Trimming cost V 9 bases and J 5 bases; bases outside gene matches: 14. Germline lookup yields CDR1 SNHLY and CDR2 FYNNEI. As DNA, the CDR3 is TGTGCCAGTCAGAGCCCGGGACAGGGACAGGACGAGCAGTACTTC. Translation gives CASQSPGQGQDEQYF.

The CDR3 is CASSARQVPTSGANVLTF. The CDR3 nucleotides read TGTGCCAGCAGCGCCCGACAGGTCCCCACCTCTGGGGCCAACGTCCTGACTTTC. The chain links TRBV9 to TRBJ2-6, with D perhaps TRBD1 (6 bases). V was pared by 3 bases and J by 0 bases, with 16 bases between. In germline, CDR1 is SGDLS, CDR2 YYNGEE. The CDR3 covers 18 residues.

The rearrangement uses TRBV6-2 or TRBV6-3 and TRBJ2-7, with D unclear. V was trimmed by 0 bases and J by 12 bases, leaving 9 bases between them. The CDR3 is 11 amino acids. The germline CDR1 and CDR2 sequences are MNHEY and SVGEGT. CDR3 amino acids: CASSYSVRMYF. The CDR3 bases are TGTGCCAGCAGTTACTCAGTGAGAATGTACTTC.

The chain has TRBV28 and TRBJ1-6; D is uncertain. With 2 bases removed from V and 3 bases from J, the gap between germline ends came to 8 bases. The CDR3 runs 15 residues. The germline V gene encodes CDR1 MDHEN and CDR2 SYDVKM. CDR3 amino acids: CASSLIADYNSPLHF. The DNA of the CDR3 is TGTGCCAGCAGTTTAATAGCGGACTATAATTCACCCCTCCACTTT. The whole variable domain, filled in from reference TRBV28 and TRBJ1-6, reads DVKVTQSSRYLVKRTGEKVFLECVQDMDHENMFWYRQDPGLGLRLIYFSYDVKMKEKGDIPEGYSVSREKKERFSLILESASTNQTSMYLCASSLIADYNSPLHFGNGTRLTVT.

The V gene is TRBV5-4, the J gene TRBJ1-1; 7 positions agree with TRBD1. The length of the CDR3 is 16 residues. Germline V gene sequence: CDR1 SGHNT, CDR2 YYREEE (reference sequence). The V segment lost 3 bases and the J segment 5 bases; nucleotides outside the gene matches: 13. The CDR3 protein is CASSSQRGGGLTEAFF. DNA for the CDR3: TGTGCCAGCAGCTCCCAGCGTGGAGGGGGCCTGACTGAAGCTTTCTTT.

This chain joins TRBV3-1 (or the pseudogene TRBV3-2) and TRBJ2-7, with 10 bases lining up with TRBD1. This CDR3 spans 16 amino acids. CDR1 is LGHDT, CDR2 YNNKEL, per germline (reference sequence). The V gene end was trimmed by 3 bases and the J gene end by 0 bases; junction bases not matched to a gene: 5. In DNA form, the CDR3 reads TGTGCCAGCAGCCATGACGGGACAGGGGTCTCCTACGAGCAGTACTTC. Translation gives CASSHDGTGVSYEQYF.